The 8 T cell receptor beta chains below were found in one sample sequenced in a study of blood T cell repertoires in COVID-19. Sequencing used immunoSEQ multiplex PCR; TCRdb keeps in-frame clones, though not all of them. Among over 450,000 clones listed, approximately 92% were seen once. The sequenced sample consisted of peripheral blood. All receptors derive from a man aged 18 to 30 with COVID-19, enrolled during active disease.

The chain carries TRBV9 and TRBJ2-1; no firm D call. Trimming shortened V by 4 bases and J by 0 bases, and 8 bases separated the two germline ends. CDR1 SGDLS and CDR2 YYNGEE come from the germline V gene. The CDR3 contains 14 residues. CDR3 nucleotides: TGTGCCAGCAGCCCCCTAGGCTCCTACAATGAGCAGTTCTTC. Protein sequence: CASSPLGSYNEQFF.

The V call is TRBV9, the J call TRBJ2-2; D possibly corresponds to TRBD2 (5 bases). Germline CDR1 SGDLS, CDR2 YYNGEE. The CDR3 runs 13 residues. The germline V and J ends were trimmed by 0 bases and 8 bases, with 8 bases remaining between them. CDR3 nucleotides: TGTGCCAGCAGCGTAGCTGAGCGGGGGGAGCTGTTTTTT. The encoded protein is CASSVAERGELFF.

The chain joins TRBV6-6 to TRBJ1-1, with D possibly being TRBD1 (5 bases). Between the trimmed V and J ends, which lost 5 bases and 0 bases, there was a span of 19 bases. This CDR3 has 17 residues. Germline loops: CDR1 MNHNY, CDR2 SVGAGI (reference sequence). This CDR3 reads CASSPYPREGMNTEAFF. The CDR3 DNA reads as TGTGCCAGCAGTCCCTACCCCAGGGAGGGGATGAACACTGAAGCTTTCTTT.

The chain combines TRBV30 with TRBJ2-1, with D possibly being TRBD2 (6 bases). Germline CDR1 and CDR2: GTSNPN and SVGIG (reference sequence). Trimming stripped 5 bases from V and 1 base from J, with 15 bases between. The CDR3 has 15 residues. The CDR3 DNA follows: TGTGCCTGGGGGCGGGGTCTTAGTTCCTACAATGAGCAGTTCTTC. Its translation is CAWGRGLSSYNEQFF.

This clone has a single count. The chain joins TRBV24-1 to TRBJ2-1; 11 nucleotides agree with TRBD1. The V gene end was trimmed by 3 bases and the J gene end by 3 bases; junction bases not matched to a gene: 6. CDR3 size: 17 residues. CDR1 KGHDR and CDR2 SFDVKD come from the germline V gene. CDR3 region: CATSDVGQGGFYNEQFF. The CDR3 DNA is TGTGCCACCAGTGATGTGGGACAGGGGGGTTTCTACAATGAGCAGTTCTTC.

The rearrangement joins TRBV5-1 to TRBJ1-2, with 8 bases aligning to TRBD1. The trim removed 7 bases at V and 8 bases at J, leaving 10 bases unmatched. The CDR3 length is 13 residues. Looked up from germline, CDR1 is SGHRS and CDR2 is YFSETQ. This CDR3 is CASPQGVSPGYTF. CDR3 nucleotide sequence: TGCGCCAGCCCACAGGGGGTATCACCGGGCTACACCTTC. Full variable domain (outside the CDR3, taken from reference TRBV5-1 and TRBJ1-2): KAGVTQTPRYLIKTRGQQVTLSCSPISGHRSVSWYQQTPGQGLQFLFEYFSETQRNKGNFPGRFSGRQFSNSRSEMNVSTLELGDSALYLCASPQGVSPGYTFGSGTRLTVV.

The chain employs TRBV7-6 and TRBJ2-3; 14 bases line up with TRBD2. V gave up 4 bases and J gave up 7 bases; unmatched junction bases: 7. The germline V gene has CDR1 SGHVS and CDR2 FNYEAQ. This CDR3 is built from 16 residues. CDR3 in DNA: TGTGCCAGCAGCTGGGGACTAGCGGGAGAAAAGAATACGCAGTATTTT. It is translated as CASSWGLAGEKNTQYF.

V gene TRBV27 combines with J gene TRBJ1-1, with D possibly matching TRBD1 (5 bases). Germline-derived CDR1 and CDR2 are MNHEY and SMNVEV (reference sequence). Deletions cut 0 bases from V and 4 bases from J, with 12 bases between. The CDR3 is made up of 15 amino acids. The CDR3 loop is CASSLSISGPTEAFF. The CDR3, as DNA: TGTGCCAGCAGTTTATCGATTTCAGGGCCCACTGAAGCTTTCTTT.